These T cell receptor beta chains were read from a single sample in a study of T-cell reconstitution after alpha-beta-depleted transplantation in children. TCRdb processed the PCR reads anew with MiXCR; each CDR3 protein has one entry. Here the sample spans roughly 670,000 distinct CDR3 sequences, about an eighth being singletons. Material: PBMCs, obtained before TCRalphabeta/CD19-depleted stem cell transplant. These receptors came from a girl aged 2 to 10 with congenital amegakaryocytic thrombocytopenia, due to receive a stem cell transplant. Both conserved end residues are part of each CDR3. Fields, in order: J gene, V gene, D gene, clone size, CDR3 DNA, CDR3 protein. The D gene is left open where the match is weak. Size is stated for part of the rows, as once, few or many counts, or as a class when the clone is expanded.

J: TRBJ2-1; V: TRBV6-5; D: TRBD1; size: NA; DNA: TGTGCCAGCAGGTTACAGGGGCCGGCCGATCGCAGGTACAATGAGCAGTTCTTC; CDR3: CASRLQGPADRRYNEQFF
J: TRBJ1-4; V: TRBV7-6; D: NA; size: many; DNA: TGTGCCAGCAGCTTAACGGGGGGAGTCGAAAAACTGTTTTTT; CDR3: CASSLTGGVEKLFF
J: TRBJ1-6; V: TRBV20-1; D: TRBD1; size: many; DNA: TGCAGTGCTAGAGCAGGACAGGGGGCCCGTTATTCACCCCTCCACTTT; CDR3: CSARAGQGARYSPLHF
J: TRBJ2-3; V: TRBV28; D: NA; size: many; DNA: TGTGCCAGCAGTTTACTACGCGGGACCCGAGATACGCAGTATTTT; CDR3: CASSLLRGTRDTQYF
J: TRBJ2-2; V: TRBV12-3/TRBV12-4; D: NA; size: many; DNA: TGTGCCAGCACCCTGGGGACGGCGAGAACCGGGGAGCTGTTTTTT; CDR3: CASTLGTARTGELFF
J: TRBJ2-2; V: TRBV5-1; D: NA; size: many; DNA: TGCGCCAGCTCTCGTGGATCAGCAACCCGGGAGCTGTTTTTT; CDR3: CASSRGSATRELFF
J: TRBJ2-5; V: TRBV20-1; D: NA; size: NA; DNA: TGCAGTGCCCGAAGGGGGAGGGCCTTCGAGACCCAGTACTTC; CDR3: CSARRGRAFETQYF
J: TRBJ2-1; V: TRBV20-1; D: NA; size: many; DNA: TGCAGTGCTAGACTCCCTTCCGCAGCCCGGGCCTACAATGAGCAGTTCTTC; CDR3: CSARLPSAARAYNEQFF
J: TRBJ2-1; V: TRBV12-3/TRBV12-4; D: NA; size: many; DNA: TGTGCCAGCAGTTGGACGATCCATGAGCAGTTCTTC; CDR3: CASSWTIHEQFF
J: TRBJ2-3; V: TRBV4-1; D: TRBD2; size: NA; DNA: TGCGCCAGCAGCCCCTACGGGGGGGCTGGGACGCAGTATTTT; CDR3: CASSPYGGAGTQYF
J: TRBJ2-7; V: TRBV5-1; D: NA; size: few; DNA: TGCGCCAGCAGCCTAGAGACAGGAAACGAGCAGTACTTC; CDR3: CASSLETGNEQYF
J: TRBJ1-1; V: TRBV28; D: TRBD1; size: many; DNA: TGTGCCAGCAGTTTTCCAAGGGACAGCCTAAAGGGGAACACTGAAGCTTTCTTT; CDR3: CASSFPRDSLKGNTEAFF
J: TRBJ1-5; V: TRBV18; D: NA; size: NA; DNA: TGTGCCAGCTCATCTCAGGCGTATAGCAATCAGCCCCAGCATTTT; CDR3: CASSSQAYSNQPQHF
J: TRBJ1-2; V: TRBV7-9; D: NA; size: many; DNA: TGTGCCCAACCAGGCCAGGATGGCTACACCTTC; CDR3: CAQPGQDGYTF
J: TRBJ2-7; V: TRBV5-1; D: TRBD1; size: NA; DNA: TGCGCCAGCAGCAGATCGACAGGGCCGTACGAGCAGTACTTC; CDR3: CASSRSTGPYEQYF
J: TRBJ2-3; V: TRBV10-3; D: TRBD2; size: many; DNA: TGTGCCATCAGTGAGTCGGCTAGCGGTTTCACAGATACGCAGTATTTT; CDR3: CAISESASGFTDTQYF
J: TRBJ2-2; V: TRBV28; D: NA; size: NA; DNA: TGTGCCAGCAGTTTCTGGGGGGAGTCCGGGGAGCTGTTTTTT; CDR3: CASSFWGESGELFF
J: TRBJ1-5; V: TRBV7-2; D: NA; size: NA; DNA: TGTGCCAGCAGCTTAAGGCTCTCTCAGCCCCAGCATTTT; CDR3: CASSLRLSQPQHF
J: TRBJ2-1; V: TRBV5-1; D: TRBD1; size: many; DNA: TGCGCCAGCAGCTGGAGCCCGACAGGGGTGAAAACCAATGAGCAGTTCTTC; CDR3: CASSWSPTGVKTNEQFF
J: TRBJ2-1; V: TRBV3-1; D: NA; size: few; DNA: TGTGCCAGCAGCCAAGATATCACTCGTCGTACGTTCTTC; CDR3: CASSQDITRRTFF
J: TRBJ2-1; V: TRBV2; D: NA; size: NA; DNA: TGTGCCAGCAGTGAACGGCAGTTCTCCTACAATGAGCAGTTCTTC; CDR3: CASSERQFSYNEQFF
J: TRBJ2-7; V: TRBV12-3/TRBV12-4; D: NA; size: NA; DNA: TGTGCCAGCAGTTTTACCGGGGAGTACGAGCAGTACTTC; CDR3: CASSFTGEYEQYF
J: TRBJ2-1; V: TRBV7-9; D: TRBD2; size: NA; DNA: TGTGCCCACAGAGCGGGAGAAAGAGGCAATGAGCAGTTCTTC; CDR3: CAHRAGERGNEQFF
J: TRBJ2-7; V: TRBV14; D: NA; size: NA; DNA: TGTGCCAGCAGCCATACCACAGGGAACGAGCAGTACTTC; CDR3: CASSHTTGNEQYF
J: TRBJ2-7; V: TRBV6-5; D: NA; size: many; DNA: TGTGCCAGCAGTTACTTTCGGAGCTCCTACGAGCAGTACTTC; CDR3: CASSYFRSSYEQYF
J: TRBJ2-3; V: TRBV5-1; D: NA; size: many; DNA: TGCGCCAGCAGCTTGGCCGTGTGGGATGGCACAGATACGCAGTATTTT; CDR3: CASSLAVWDGTDTQYF
J: TRBJ2-1; V: TRBV7-9; D: TRBD2; size: NA; DNA: TGTGCCAGCAGCTTTCTAGCGGGAGTCAGCAATGAGCAGTTCTTC; CDR3: CASSFLAGVSNEQFF
J: TRBJ2-7; V: TRBV18; D: NA; size: few; DNA: TGTGCCAGCTCATGGAACGAGAGGGTTTCCTACGAGCAGTACTTC; CDR3: CASSWNERVSYEQYF
J: TRBJ2-3; V: TRBV7-6; D: NA; size: many; DNA: TGTGCCAGCAGCTCTAATCCAGTATCAGATACGCAGTATTTT; CDR3: CASSSNPVSDTQYF
J: TRBJ2-1; V: TRBV5-1; D: NA; size: NA; DNA: TGCGCCAGCAGCTTTTCGGCGGTAGGCAATGAGCAGTTCTTC; CDR3: CASSFSAVGNEQFF
J: TRBJ2-7; V: TRBV6-5; D: TRBD2; size: many; DNA: TGTGCCACTCGATCGGGGACTAGCCTTTCGTGGGAGCAGTACTTC; CDR3: CATRSGTSLSWEQYF
J: TRBJ1-5; V: TRBV19; D: TRBD1; size: NA; DNA: TGTGCCAGTAGCCGACTCGGGACAGGGGTAGAGAGGAATCAGCCCCAGCATTTT; CDR3: CASSRLGTGVERNQPQHF
J: TRBJ1-2; V: TRBV5-1; D: TRBD1; size: NA; DNA: TGCGCCAGCAGCTTGTCGGGACAGACCTCCGCGGGCTACACCTTC; CDR3: CASSLSGQTSAGYTF
J: TRBJ2-2; V: TRBV5-6; D: NA; size: NA; DNA: TGTGCCAGCAGCTTAGGTGTGGGAGTAGGGGAGCTGTTTTTT; CDR3: CASSLGVGVGELFF
J: TRBJ1-2; V: TRBV20-1; D: NA; size: many; DNA: TGCAGTGCTACGGGGCCCCCCTATGGCTACACCTTC; CDR3: CSATGPPYGYTF
J: TRBJ1-5; V: TRBV19; D: NA; size: NA; DNA: TGTGCCAGTAGTAAAAGGACGGAGGGCCCTGTAGGCAATCAGCCCCAGCATTTT; CDR3: CASSKRTEGPVGNQPQHF
J: TRBJ2-7; V: TRBV6-1; D: NA; size: many; DNA: TGTGCCAGCAGTGCTCTAACTCTCTCCTACGAGCAGTACTTC; CDR3: CASSALTLSYEQYF
J: TRBJ2-5; V: TRBV6-2/TRBV6-3; D: TRBD2; size: few; DNA: TGTGCCAGCAGTTACTCATACGGGAGGGCCACAGAGACCCAGTACTTC; CDR3: CASSYSYGRATETQYF
J: TRBJ1-2; V: TRBV7-9; D: TRBD1; size: few; DNA: TGTGCCAGCAGCACACAGGGACAGGGAAACTATGGCTACACCTTC; CDR3: CASSTQGQGNYGYTF
J: TRBJ2-2; V: TRBV7-8; D: NA; size: many; DNA: TGTGCCACCAATCTCGGTCTAGCGAGAAACACCGGGGAGCTGTTTTTT; CDR3: CATNLGLARNTGELFF